A single sample is the source of the 6 T cell receptor beta chains below, sequenced in a study of blood T cell repertoires in COVID-19. Sequencing was performed with immunoSEQ multiplex PCR; in TCRdb, only in-frame clones are kept and a portion is missing. The data contain a few hundred thousand clones, roughly 84% of them singletons. The sample consisted of peripheral blood. The receptors were gathered from a woman aged 60 to 75 with acute or convalescent COVID-19.

J is TRBJ2-7 and V is TRBV7-2; 14 bases are a match to TRBD2. V gave up 3 bases and J gave up 1 base; unmatched junction bases: 2. The CDR3 extends over 16 amino acids. Germline V lookup: CDR1 SGHTA, CDR2 FQGNSA. The DNA of the CDR3 is TGTGCCAGCAGCTTTGGACTAGCGGGGGGATCCTACGAGCAGTACTTC. Translated: CASSFGLAGGSYEQYF. The full variable domain, rest sourced from reference TRBV7-2 and TRBJ2-7, is GAGVSQSPSNKVTEKGKDVELRCDPISGHTALYWYRQSLGQGLEFLIYFQGNSAPDKSGLPSDRFSAERTGGSVSTLTIQRTQQEDSAVYLCASSFGLAGGSYEQYFGPGTRLTVT.

V usage is TRBV6-5 and J usage is TRBJ2-5; maybe TRBD1 (7 bases). V lost 5 bases and J 5 bases, leaving 18 bases between the germline ends. The CDR3 extends over 15 amino acids. Germline CDR1 reads MNHEY; CDR2 reads SVGAGI. CDR3 in amino acids: CASSPQGGRSETQYF. The CDR3 DNA follows: TGTGCCAGCAGTCCGCAGGGGGGTAGGTCTGAGACCCAGTACTTC.

The chain carries TRBV29-1 and TRBJ1-1; D remains unclear. Germline V gives CDR1 SQVTM, CDR2 ANQGSEA. The CDR3 sequence is 16 residues long. V was pared by 6 bases and J by 2 bases, with 22 bases between. In DNA form, the CDR3 reads TGCAGCGTCGACCGTCGTTACCGAGGTATCAACACTGAAGCTTTCTTT. This gives the protein CSVDRRYRGINTEAFF.

The chain joins TRBV6-5 to TRBJ2-7; TRBD2 might be the D (5 bases). Trimming removed 6 bases from V and 2 bases from J, with 11 bases in between. CDR1 is MNHEY, CDR2 SVGAGI, per germline. The CDR3 totals 13 residues. The CDR3 DNA sequence: TGTGCCAGCAGCCAGGACGGGACCTACGAGCAGTACTTC. Translation: CASSQDGTYEQYF.

J is TRBJ2-1 and V is TRBV5-6; 8 bases agree with TRBD2. J gave up 9 bases and V 2 bases, and 7 bases lay outside the gene matches. Germline V CDR1 and CDR2: SGHDT, YYEEEE. The CDR3 totals 14 residues. The CDR3 region has the DNA TGTGCCAGCAGCTTCCGGGGGGGCCGGGCTGAGCAGTTCTTC. Protein product: CASSFRGGRAEQFF.

This clone has just a few counts. This CDR3 is CASSLSPGNYGYTF. CDR3 nucleotide sequence: TGTGCCAGCAGTTTATCTCCGGGAAACTATGGCTACACCTTC. The rearrangement uses TRBV27 and TRBJ1-2; D call uncertain. The length of the CDR3 is 14 residues. Trimming removed 0 bases from V and 2 bases from J, with 7 bases in between. Germline CDR1 and CDR2: MNHEY and SMNVEV (reference sequence).